Reported below is one T cell receptor beta chain. The table lists this clonotype with a few counts. Its target antigen remains unknown. No quality values exist for individual bases; no much larger clone is one base distant. The CDR3 starts with the cysteine, ends with the phenylalanine, and has 17 residues. Here the CDR3 DNA is all that survives: 51 bases in frame from base 1. The germline V gene gives CDR1 as SGHTA and CDR2 as FQGNSA. Trimming accounts for 5 bases at V and 8 bases at J, while the number of junction bases matched to no gene is 12. This record comes from a study of human T cells and chemical hapten exposure (dated by TCRdb to the early 2020s). In terms of the full investigation: For sensitization, 2% DPC in acetone was applied to a roughly 2 cm by roughly 2 cm area of upper inner arm skin. Peripheral blood TCR repertoire changes were tracked in vivo in alopecia patients during primary and secondary sensitization to the hapten diphenylcyclopropenone (DPC). For TCR sequencing, blood came from 25 to 35 alopecia patients at anywhere from one to four time points (pre-sensitization, 2, 6 and 24 weeks). Libraries were pooled for sequencing, and variation in per-sample TCR yields was attributed mainly to small differences in library volumes within the pool. Weekly therapeutic DPC doses were additionally applied to the scalp of patients throughout the roughly 25-week study period. Patient blood was sampled pre-sensitization (week 0) and at 2, 6 and about 24 weeks after DPC sensitization. Most of the patients in the cohort were female, and the cohort covered alopecia areata with under or over 50% scalp involvement, alopecia totalis and alopecia universalis. Patch testing was performed on the upper back with Finn chambers containing 0.01% DPC, and the patch tests were scored after 6 days according to International Contact Dermatitis Research Group standards. The paper's findings and limits, for the study overall: Patch test score correlated positively with the number of PT1 expanded TCRs, reaching significance at thresholds 8, 16 and 32 but not at 4. The number of TCRs above 1 in 1000 frequency did not change with DPC sensitization; there was no evidence of global repertoire structure alterations. Because all patients had alopecia, a presumed autoimmune disease, the immune response of the patients might differ from that of healthy individuals. Repeated subsampling changed both the strength of the expansion versus patch-test correlation and the threshold at which that correlation became significant. Expanded TCRs formed significantly more large CDR3 similarity clusters than pre-sensitization or healthy control sets, consistent with antigen-driven responses.

Library generation was performed with RACE. Sequencer: NextSeq 500. Library preparation attached unique molecular identifiers to individual cDNA molecules for quantitative, reproducible TCR counting. Both TCR alpha and TCR beta chains were sequenced from each blood RNA sample. The original pipeline was this. The median number of TCRs per sample was some 100,000, ranging from roughly 20,000 to 690,600. The Decombinator software suite was used to annotate the V, J and CDR3 of the TCR reads. Every sample was subsampled to the same number of TCRs (28,000) for the PS versus PT1 abundance plots. Expanded TCRs were defined as absent before sensitization and observed at least eight times at the 2-week time point. Using fastp trimming at Q25 and MiXCR clonotype assembly, TCRdb reanalyzed the public sequencing data and kept in-frame beta chains. Rows merge per CDR3 protein into single entries with the most common DNA and genes. The V and J calls and clone size come from TCRdb's table, not from the authors' own analysis. The sample table holds roughly 100,000 distinct CDR3 sequences, of which around 12% were seen once. The ten largest clones capture more than 1.5% of the sample.

Explained via the paper, the time point label denotes: pre-sensitization, week 0. The intended sense of this specimen's treatment or condition label: therapeutic diphenylcyclopropenone sensitization with weekly scalp DPC. At each patch-test visit, blood was drawn before the patch test was applied. Eligible patients were aged 18 to 70, diagnosed with alopecia, deemed suitable for DPC therapy, and excluded if pregnant. Total RNA was isolated from unfractionated whole blood collected in Tempus Blood RNA tubes. The rearranged chain carries TRBV7-2 and TRBJ2-1, and TRBD2 aligns with 13 junction nucleotides. Here the sequenced sample was whole blood, taken in connection with sensitization to the hapten diphenylcyclopropenone (DPC). The TCR originated in a woman aged 45-65 years with alopecia areata. Some clones in this sample may be carry-over from other donors' samples. The DNA sequence follows: TGTGCCAGCAGCCTCGCTCGGACTAGCGGGAGAGGGGATGAGCAGTTCTTC. It translates as CASSLARTSGRGDEQFF.